The text below deals with one T cell receptor (beta chain). The repertoire was sequenced with immunoSEQ multiplex PCR; TCRdb's copy has only in-frame clones and lacks some. Of 180,000 or so clones listed, around 87% are singletons. The data belong to a study of blood T cell repertoires in COVID-19. Study details: From the United States, Italy and Spain came samples of acute and convalescent COVID-19.

Germline V gene data show CDR1 as SGHVS and CDR2 as FQNEAQ. Unmatched junction bases numbered 3, after V lost 5 bases and J lost 3 bases. This CDR3 has 13 amino acids. This sequence joins TRBV7-8 and TRBJ1-2, with 7 bases aligning to TRBD1. What was sequenced was peripheral blood. The clonotype originates from a man aged 35-49 years with active or convalescent COVID-19. This CDR3 reads CASSIGTDYGYTF. The CDR3, as DNA: TGTGCCAGCAGCATCGGGACAGACTATGGCTACACCTTC.